Presented here are 8 T cell receptor beta chains from one specimen sequenced in a study of beta chain features in type 1 diabetes. Points from the study as a whole: Among all four CD4+ subsets, Type 1 diabetes patients had TCRB CDR3s that were moderately but significantly shorter.

The antigens of these receptors remain unknown. What was sequenced were expressed TCRB transcripts, since all of the isolated RNA had been reverse transcribed. TCRdb's table, derived via immunoSEQ multiplex PCR, lists solely in-frame clones and lacks some. The data show about 700,000 clones, roughly 12% seen once. Sequences were obtained from naive CD4+ T cells from blood. The receptor set was obtained from a man aged 18-30 years with type 1 diabetes.

This clone came up a few times. This chain joins TRBV6-5 and TRBJ1-6; 8 bases are shared with TRBD1. The CDR3 is made up of 14 amino acids. Germline V gene data show CDR1 as MNHEY and CDR2 as SVGAGI. The V and J ends lost 5 bases and 7 bases, in that order; junction bases with no gene match: 4. The CDR3 region is CASSRTGSNSPLHF. In DNA, the CDR3 is TGTGCCAGCAGTCGGACAGGGTCGAATTCACCCCTCCACTTT.

This clone came up a few times. The chain carries TRBV20-1 and TRBJ2-3; D possibly corresponds to TRBD1 (5 bases). V was pared by 8 bases and J by 0 bases, with 6 bases between. The CDR3 spans 11 residues. Looked up from germline, CDR1 is DFQATT and CDR2 is SNEGSKA (reference sequence). In DNA, the CDR3 is TGCAGTAGGGGAAGCACAGATACGCAGTATTTT. Translation gives CSRGSTDTQYF.

This clone was picked up a small number of times. The gene calls are TRBV30 and TRBJ2-1; D remains ambiguous. The V gene lost 2 bases and the J gene lost 1 base, with 12 bases spanning the gap. The germline V gene has CDR1 GTSNPN and CDR2 SVGIG (reference sequence). The CDR3 sequence is 15 residues long. The CDR3 is CAWSTGPGSYNEQFF. CDR3 in DNA: TGTGCCTGGAGTACCGGACCCGGGTCCTACAATGAGCAGTTCTTC.

There are a few counts of this clone. This chain joins TRBV30 and TRBJ1-2; D uncertain. Deletions cut 2 bases from V and 4 bases from J, with 5 bases between. CDR1 GTSNPN and CDR2 SVGIG come from the germline V gene (reference sequence). This CDR3 region has 11 residues. The DNA of the CDR3 is TGTGCCTGGAGTCGGAGCTATGGCTACACCTTC. Translating gives CAWSRSYGYTF.

This chain links TRBV7-9 with TRBJ2-1, with a possible D match to TRBD1 (5 bases). Trimming left V 1 base short and J 8 bases short, with 18 bases between. Germline V gene sequence: CDR1 SEHNR, CDR2 FQNEAQ (reference sequence). The CDR3 covers 16 residues. CDR3 region: CASSLVGQAGIHEQFF. The CDR3 bases are TGTGCCAGCAGCTTAGTAGGGCAGGCAGGGATTCATGAGCAGTTCTTC. The complete variable domain, with remaining parts taken from reference TRBV7-9 and TRBJ2-1, reads DTGVSQNPRHKITKRGQNVTFRCDPISEHNRLYWYRQTLGQGPEFLTYFQNEAQLEKSRLLSDRFSAERPKGSFSTLEIQRTEQGDSAMYLCASSLVGQAGIHEQFFGPGTRLTVL.

The chain combines TRBV4-1 with TRBJ1-4; TRBD1 agrees at 9 bases. This CDR3 has 15 residues. V lost 4 bases to trimming and J lost 7 bases; unmatched junction nucleotides: 7. CDR1 and CDR2 (germline): MGHRA, YSYEKL. CDR3 coding DNA: TGCGCCAGCAGCCTACCAGGGACAGGGCGTGAAAAACTGTTTTTT. Translating gives CASSLPGTGREKLFF.

In its sample, this clone was seen a few times. This sequence joins TRBV30 and TRBJ1-1; D gene unclear. The V end lost 5 bases, the J end lost 4 bases, and 11 bases lay between the germline ends. From germline, CDR1 is GTSNPN and CDR2 SVGIG (reference sequence). The CDR3 contains 12 residues. The CDR3 loop reads CAWARGSTEAFF. CDR3 DNA: TGTGCCTGGGCCCGGGGTAGCACTGAAGCTTTCTTT.

The V gene is TRBV4-2, the J gene TRBJ2-4; D unresolved. The V gene's germline CDR1 is LGHNA and CDR2 YNFKEQ. The CDR3 extends over 16 amino acids. Trimming shortened V by 0 bases and J by 0 bases, and 9 bases separated the two germline ends. The CDR3 DNA reads as TGTGCCAGCAGCCAAGAAGGAAGAGAAGCCAAAAACATTCAGTACTTC. It codes for CASSQEGREAKNIQYF.